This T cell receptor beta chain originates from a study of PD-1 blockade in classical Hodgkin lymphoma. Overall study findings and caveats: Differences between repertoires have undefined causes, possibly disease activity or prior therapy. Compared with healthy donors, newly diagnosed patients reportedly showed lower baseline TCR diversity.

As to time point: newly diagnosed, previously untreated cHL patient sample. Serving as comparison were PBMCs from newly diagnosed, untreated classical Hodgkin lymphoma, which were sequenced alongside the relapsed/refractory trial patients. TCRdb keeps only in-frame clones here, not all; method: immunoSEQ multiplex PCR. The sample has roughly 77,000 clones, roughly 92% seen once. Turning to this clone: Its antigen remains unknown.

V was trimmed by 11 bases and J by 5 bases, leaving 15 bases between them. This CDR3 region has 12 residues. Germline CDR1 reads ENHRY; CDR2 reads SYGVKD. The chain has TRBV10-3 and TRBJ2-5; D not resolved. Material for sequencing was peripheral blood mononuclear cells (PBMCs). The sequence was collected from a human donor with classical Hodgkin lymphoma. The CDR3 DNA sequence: TGTGCCGGATCCTCAAGGCCGGAGACCCAGTACTTC. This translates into CAGSSRPETQYF.